The present TCR beta chain was sequenced within a study of cytomegalovirus exposure and HLA in healthy donors. Background on the study: Earlier, fewer than 140 million unique TCR beta sequences were recovered from around 200 million T cells by an analysis.

PCR was performed using 60 Vbeta and 13 Jbeta primers. The assay was immunoSEQ multiplex PCR, and TCRdb's table has in-frame clones only and misses some. This table has under 150,000 clones, about 80% appearing once. Despite likely unrecorded immune exposures, the donors were nominally healthy at the time of sampling. Sequencing was done on a sample of PBMCs. This TCR was sampled from a woman in her 30s in good health and CMV-seronegative.

CDR3 nucleotide sequence: TGCAGCGTTGCACCCGGGTCGAACACCGGGGAGCTGTTTTTT. Translated, it gives CSVAPGSNTGELFF. This rearrangement joins TRBV29-1 to TRBJ2-2; D gene uncertain. The CDR3 consists of 14 residues. The germline V gene has CDR1 SQVTM and CDR2 ANQGSEA. V was clipped by 4 bases and J by 0 bases, with 9 bases between them.